Presented here are 23 T cell receptor beta chains from one specimen sequenced in a study of CD8 T cells in Susac syndrome. RNA, at roughly 0.45 to 1 ug, was reverse transcribed with random hexamers. Using its own MiXCR run on the immunoSEQ multiplex PCR reads, TCRdb lists one record per CDR3 protein. Among 150,000 to 200,000 distinct CDR3 sequences, just under 95% were seen once, and the ten largest hold around 0.13%. The source material was CD4+ T cells from PBMCs. The receptors here all came from a human donor in good health.

This chain links TRBV28 with TRBJ2-7, with TRBD1 as a possible D gene (6 bases). Trimming shortened V by 8 bases and J by 1 base, and 18 bases separated the two germline ends. The length of the CDR3 is 15 residues. Germline V gene sequence: CDR1 MDHEN, CDR2 SYDVKM. The CDR3 DNA follows: TGTGCCAGCGGCCCAGGGACAATGATATCCTACGAGCAGTACTTC. Translation gives CASGPGTMISYEQYF.

The genes are TRBV30 and TRBJ2-5; TRBD1 or TRBD2 may be the D gene (5 bases each). Germline loops: CDR1 GTSNPN, CDR2 SVGIG (reference sequence). V was clipped by 2 bases and J by 6 bases, with 13 bases between them. The CDR3 extends over 13 amino acids. The CDR3: CAWSKGREKTQYF. Here the CDR3 DNA reads TGTGCCTGGAGTAAAGGCAGGGAGAAGACCCAGTACTTC.

The chain links TRBV7-9 to TRBJ1-1; 7 bases are shared with TRBD1. The CDR3 is 13 residues long. Per the germline V gene, CDR1 is SEHNR and CDR2 is FQNEAQ (reference sequence). Trimming at V came to 6 bases and at J to 2 bases, leaving 3 bases not matched to a gene. This CDR3 is CASSWDSNTEAFF. In DNA form, the CDR3 reads TGTGCCAGCAGTTGGGACAGCAACACTGAAGCTTTCTTT. Together with reference TRBV7-9 and TRBJ1-1, the CDR3 gives the full variable domain: DTGVSQNPRHKITKRGQNVTFRCDPISEHNRLYWYRQTLGQGPEFLTYFQNEAQLEKSRLLSDRFSAERPKGSFSTLEIQRTEQGDSAMYLCASSWDSNTEAFFGQGTRLTVV.

This clonotype was observed once. The J gene is TRBJ1-2, the V gene TRBV30; D is unresolved. The CDR3 length is 13 residues. V was clipped by 0 bases and J by 6 bases, with 11 bases between them. Germline V gene lookup returns CDR1 GTSNPN and CDR2 SVGIG (reference sequence). The CDR3 loop is CAWSVRTGDGYTF. Here the CDR3 DNA reads TGTGCCTGGAGTGTACGGACCGGGGATGGCTACACCTTC.

J is TRBJ1-5 and V is TRBV6-6; D might be TRBD1 (6 bases). Looked up from germline, CDR1 is MNHNY and CDR2 is SVGAGI (reference sequence). The CDR3 contains 16 residues. V was trimmed by 4 bases and J by 0 bases, leaving 13 bases between them. The CDR3 sequence is CASSLDRINSNQPQHF. CDR3 DNA sequence: TGTGCCAGCAGTTTGGACAGAATTAATAGCAATCAGCCCCAGCATTTT.

The rearrangement uses TRBV4-1 and TRBJ2-7; D is uncertain. Germline CDR1 reads MGHRA; CDR2 reads YSYEKL. This CDR3 spans 15 amino acids. Between the trimmed V and J ends, which lost 1 base and 7 bases, there was a span of 17 bases. DNA of the CDR3: TGCGCCAGCAGCCAAGTAGGGTCGAGGTTGGGGGAGCAGTACTTC. It codes for CASSQVGSRLGEQYF.

CDR3 nucleotides: TGTGCCAGCAGCCAAGGGGCTAGTCAAGCCGCTACGCAGTATTTT. Its translation: CASSQGASQAATQYF. This rearrangement joins TRBV9 to TRBJ2-3; D is possibly TRBD1 (5 bases). V lost 4 bases and J 8 bases, leaving 20 bases between the germline ends. The CDR3 has 15 amino acids. CDR1 is SGDLS, CDR2 YYNGEE, per germline.

V gene TRBV7-9 combines with J gene TRBJ1-5; D is perhaps TRBD1 (5 bases). Per the germline V gene, CDR1 is SEHNR and CDR2 is FQNEAQ (reference sequence). Trimming cost V 5 bases and J 4 bases, with 15 bases left between them. The CDR3 is 15 residues long. The CDR3 DNA reads as TGTGCCAGCAGCCAAGGGGAACAACCAAATCAGCCCCAGCATTTT. Amino acid sequence: CASSQGEQPNQPQHF.

V usage is TRBV27 and J usage is TRBJ2-5, with TRBD1 matching 7 bases. V lost 6 bases, J lost 5 bases, and 9 bases stayed unmatched. This CDR3 has 14 residues. CDR1 and CDR2 from the germline V gene are MNHEY and SMNVEV (reference sequence). The CDR3 nucleotides are TGTGCCAGCAGCCAAGACAGGGCAGGGGAGACCCAGTACTTC. This translates into CASSQDRAGETQYF.

This chain links TRBV29-1 with TRBJ2-7; TRBD1 aligns across 9 bases. Germline values: CDR1 SQVTM, CDR2 ANQGSEA. J gave up 7 bases and V 2 bases, and 6 bases lay outside the gene matches. The CDR3 covers 13 residues. CDR3 sequence (DNA): TGCAGCGTTGAACTGGGACAGGGAGATGAGCAGTACTTC. Amino acid sequence: CSVELGQGDEQYF.

CDR3 nucleotide sequence: TGCGCCAGCAGCCTCCGACTAGCGGACCAAGAGACCCAGTACTTC. This sequence encodes CASSLRLADQETQYF. The chain employs TRBV4-1 and TRBJ2-5, with TRBD2 matching 9 bases. Germline CDR1 MGHRA, CDR2 YSYEKL. V lost 4 bases and J lost 0; bases outside the gene matches: 3. The CDR3 length is 15 residues.

V and J are TRBV7-2 and TRBJ1-2; the match to TRBD1 covers 7 bases. Germline V gene sequence: CDR1 SGHTA, CDR2 FQGNSA. The CDR3 is made up of 14 amino acids. V was clipped by 5 bases and J by 4 bases; unmatched bases: 7. In nucleotides, the CDR3 is TGTGCCAGCAGCCGCGAGACAGGGACCTATGGCTACACCTTC. This codes for CASSRETGTYGYTF.

V gene TRBV20-1 combines with J gene TRBJ1-1, with D possibly being TRBD1 (6 bases). The CDR3 length is 13 residues. The V gene lost 6 bases and the J gene lost 4 bases, with 15 bases spanning the gap. Germline-derived CDR1 and CDR2 are DFQATT and SNEGSKA (reference sequence). The CDR3 is CSAADRRPTEAFF. CDR3 bases: TGCAGTGCCGCAGACAGGAGGCCCACTGAAGCTTTCTTT.

V gene TRBV19 combines with J gene TRBJ2-4, with D perhaps TRBD1 or TRBD2 (5 bases each). This CDR3 is 14 amino acids long. Germline CDR1 is LNHDA and CDR2 is SQIVND (reference sequence). Trimming pared 5 bases from V and 0 bases from J, leaving 8 bases between. CDR3 sequence: CASSPGTAKNIQYF. CDR3 coding DNA: TGTGCCAGTAGTCCCGGGACAGCCAAAAACATTCAGTACTTC.

The gene calls are TRBV25-1 and TRBJ2-3; D tentatively fits TRBD1 or TRBD2 (5 bases each). CDR1 is MGHDK, CDR2 SYGVNS, per germline. Trimming removed 3 bases at V and 2 bases at J, with 9 bases between. The CDR3 is 14 residues long. This CDR3 reads CASSDRENTDTQYF. CDR3 sequence (DNA): TGTGCCAGCAGTGACAGGGAGAACACAGATACGCAGTATTTT. Drawing the rest from reference TRBV25-1 and TRBJ2-3, the complete variable domain is EADIYQTPRYLVIGTGKKITLECSQTMGHDKMYWYQQDPGMELHLIHYSYGVNSTEKGDLSSESTVSRIRTEHFPLTLESARPSHTSQYLCASSDRENTDTQYFGPGTRLTVL.

This chain links TRBV29-1 with TRBJ2-3, with D perhaps given as TRBD1 or TRBD2 (5 bases each). V lost 7 bases and J 5 bases, leaving 19 bases between the germline ends. CDR3 length equals 14 residues. Germline V CDR1 and CDR2: SQVTM, ANQGSEA. The CDR3 DNA sequence: TGCAGCGGCCGGGGTGGGGCGGCCGGAGATACGCAGTATTTT. Its protein is CSGRGGAAGDTQYF.

The chain employs TRBV11-2 and TRBJ2-6; 7 bases are a match to TRBD1. The CDR3 runs to 20 residues. V lost 4 bases and J lost 4; bases outside the gene matches: 19. CDR1 and CDR2 from the germline V gene are SGHAT and FQNNGV. CDR3 residues: CASSWGTARGLVVGANVLTF. The CDR3, as DNA: TGTGCCAGCAGCTGGGGGACGGCCAGGGGGTTAGTTGTGGGGGCCAACGTCCTGACTTTC.

The V call is TRBV5-1, the J call TRBJ1-6; D not resolved. V lost 4 bases, J lost 0 bases, and 11 bases lay in between. Per germline, CDR1 SGHRS and CDR2 YFSETQ. The CDR3 has 16 amino acids. DNA for the CDR3: TGCGCCAGCAGCGCGGCAGAGAGCTCCTATAATTCACCCCTCCACTTT. Its translation: CASSAAESSYNSPLHF.

The rearrangement uses TRBV20-1 and TRBJ1-2; 9 positions agree with TRBD1. Per germline, CDR1 DFQATT and CDR2 SNEGSKA (reference sequence). The CDR3 contains 14 residues. V trimming: 6 bases; J trimming: 2 bases; junction bases outside the gene matches: 7. The CDR3, as DNA: TGCAGTGCGCCGGGACAGGGATCGAACTATGGCTACACCTTC. Residues: CSAPGQGSNYGYTF.

The rearrangement uses TRBV29-1 and TRBJ1-1; D ambiguous. Germline V gives CDR1 SQVTM, CDR2 ANQGSEA. Trimming pared 0 bases from V and 3 bases from J, leaving 11 bases between. CDR3 size: 14 residues. CDR3 residues: CSVEDSWADTEAFF. DNA of the CDR3: TGCAGCGTTGAAGATTCTTGGGCGGACACTGAAGCTTTCTTT.

This clonotype came up once. The chain employs TRBV11-3 and TRBJ2-7; 10 bases align to TRBD1. The ends lost 5 bases at V and 2 bases at J; junction bases unmatched: 6. Germline-derived CDR1 and CDR2 are SGHNT and YENEEA. This CDR3 has 15 residues. The CDR3 DNA follows: TGTGCCAGCAGCATCCGGACAGGGGGGGCCTACGAGCAGTACTTC. Translated, it gives CASSIRTGGAYEQYF.

The J gene is TRBJ1-3, the V gene TRBV2; no clear D gene. Between the trimmed V and J ends, which lost 3 bases and 11 bases, there was a span of 5 bases. The CDR3 loop spans 10 amino acids. From germline, CDR1 is SNHLY and CDR2 FYNNEI. In nucleotides, the CDR3 is TGTGCCAGCAGTGACCGTTCCATATATTTT. Residues: CASSDRSIYF.

CDR3 in DNA: TGCAGCGTTGGTGGGGTGAGCAATCAGCCCCAGCATTTT. Translation gives CSVGGVSNQPQHF. This rearrangement joins TRBV29-1 to TRBJ1-5; D gene unclear. V shed 4 bases and J shed 1 base, with 8 bases lying between them. Germline V gene data show CDR1 as SQVTM and CDR2 as ANQGSEA. CDR3 length: 13 amino acids.